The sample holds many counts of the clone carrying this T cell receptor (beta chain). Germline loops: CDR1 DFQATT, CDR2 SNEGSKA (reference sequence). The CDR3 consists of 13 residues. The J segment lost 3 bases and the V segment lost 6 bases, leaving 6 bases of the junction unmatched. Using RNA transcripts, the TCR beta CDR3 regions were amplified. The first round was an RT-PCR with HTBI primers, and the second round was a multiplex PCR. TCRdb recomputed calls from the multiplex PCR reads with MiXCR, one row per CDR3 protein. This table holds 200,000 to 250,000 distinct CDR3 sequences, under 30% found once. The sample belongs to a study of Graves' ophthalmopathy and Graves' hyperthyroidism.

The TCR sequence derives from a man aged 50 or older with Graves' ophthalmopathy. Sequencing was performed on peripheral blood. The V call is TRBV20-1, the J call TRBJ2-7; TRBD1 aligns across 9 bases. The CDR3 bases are TGCAGTGCAAAGGGACAGGGAGTCTACGAGCAGTACTTC. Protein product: CSAKGQGVYEQYF.